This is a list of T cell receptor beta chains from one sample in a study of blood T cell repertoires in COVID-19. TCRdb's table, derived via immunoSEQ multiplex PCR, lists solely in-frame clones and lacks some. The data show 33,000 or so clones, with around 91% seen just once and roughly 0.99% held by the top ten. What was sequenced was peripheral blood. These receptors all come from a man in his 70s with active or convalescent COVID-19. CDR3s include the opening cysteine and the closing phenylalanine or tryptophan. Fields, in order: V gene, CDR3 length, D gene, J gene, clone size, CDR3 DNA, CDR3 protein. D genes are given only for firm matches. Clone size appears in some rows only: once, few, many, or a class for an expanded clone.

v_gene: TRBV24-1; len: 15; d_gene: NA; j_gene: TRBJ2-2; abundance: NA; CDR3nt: TGTGCCACCAGTGATTCAGGGCGGTACACCGGGGAGCTGTTTTTT; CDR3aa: CATSDSGRYTGELFF
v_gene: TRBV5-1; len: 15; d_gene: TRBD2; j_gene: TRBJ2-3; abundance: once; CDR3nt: TGCGCCAGCAGCCGACTAGCGGGTAGCACAGATACGCAGTATTTT; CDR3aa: CASSRLAGSTDTQYF
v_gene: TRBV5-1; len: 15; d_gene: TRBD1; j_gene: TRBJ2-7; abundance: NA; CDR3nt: TGCGCCAGCAGCTTGCAGACAGGGATCACCTACGAGCAGTACTTC; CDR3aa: CASSLQTGITYEQYF
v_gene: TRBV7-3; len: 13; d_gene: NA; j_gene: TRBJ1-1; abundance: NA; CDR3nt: TGTGCCAGCAGCTCAGGGTTCGGCACTGAAGCTTTCTTT; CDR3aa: CASSSGFGTEAFF
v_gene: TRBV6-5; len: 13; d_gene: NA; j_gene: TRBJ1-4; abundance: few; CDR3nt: TGTGCCAGCAGCCCCCGGGAAGGTGAAAAACTGTTTTTT; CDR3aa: CASSPREGEKLFF
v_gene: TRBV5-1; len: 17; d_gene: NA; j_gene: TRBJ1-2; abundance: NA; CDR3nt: TGCGCCAGCAGCTTGGGCGCTTGGGCAGGGCAGGGCTATGGCTACACCTTC; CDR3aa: CASSLGAWAGQGYGYTF
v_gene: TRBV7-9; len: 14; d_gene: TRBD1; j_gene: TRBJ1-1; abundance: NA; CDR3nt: TGTGCCAGCAGCTTAAGGGCAATAGGGGGCCTGGCTTTCTTT; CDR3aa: CASSLRAIGGLAFF
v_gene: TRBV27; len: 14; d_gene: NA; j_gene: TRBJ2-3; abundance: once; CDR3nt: TGTGCCAGCAGTATGGGGGACTTCACAGATACGCAGTATTTT; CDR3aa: CASSMGDFTDTQYF
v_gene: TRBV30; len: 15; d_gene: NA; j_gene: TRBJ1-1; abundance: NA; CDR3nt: TGTGCCTGGAGTGGTCGGGGTGGTAGGGACACTGAAGCTTTCTTT; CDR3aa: CAWSGRGGRDTEAFF
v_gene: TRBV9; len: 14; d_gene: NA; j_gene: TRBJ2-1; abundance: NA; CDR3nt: TGTGCCAGCAGCGTAGGCGGCTTCTACAATGAGCAGTTCTTC; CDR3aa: CASSVGGFYNEQFF
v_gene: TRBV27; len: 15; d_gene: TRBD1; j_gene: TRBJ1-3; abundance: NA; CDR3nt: TGTGCCAGCAGTTCGGGACAGTACTCTGGAAACACCATATATTTT; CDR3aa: CASSSGQYSGNTIYF
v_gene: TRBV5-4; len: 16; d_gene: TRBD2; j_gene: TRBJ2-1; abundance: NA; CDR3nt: TGTGCCAGCAGCTTGGGGGGAGGGGCCTCCTACAATGAGCAGTTCTTC; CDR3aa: CASSLGGGASYNEQFF
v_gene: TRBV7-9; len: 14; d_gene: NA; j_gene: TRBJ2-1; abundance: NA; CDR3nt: TGTGCCAGCAGCTTAGCGGGAGTAAGTACTGAGCAGTTCTTC; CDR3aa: CASSLAGVSTEQFF
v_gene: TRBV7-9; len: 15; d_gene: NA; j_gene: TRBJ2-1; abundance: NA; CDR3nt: TGTGCCAGCAGCTTAGGGAGGGGCGGGTACAATGAGCAGTTCTTC; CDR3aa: CASSLGRGGYNEQFF
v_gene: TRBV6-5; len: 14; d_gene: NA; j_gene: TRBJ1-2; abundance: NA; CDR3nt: TGTGCCAGCACGGGGGTAGGGACTAACTATGGCTACACCTTC; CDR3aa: CASTGVGTNYGYTF
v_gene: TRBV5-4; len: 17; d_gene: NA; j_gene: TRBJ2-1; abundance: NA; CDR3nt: TGTGCCAGCAGCTCCCGGGAGCGATTTCTCCTACGCAATGAGCAGTTCTTC; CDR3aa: CASSSRERFLLRNEQFF
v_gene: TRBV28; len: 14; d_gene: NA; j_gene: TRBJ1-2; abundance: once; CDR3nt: TGTGCCAGCAGTTTATCCGGGAGGGGGGGTGGCTACACCTTC; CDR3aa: CASSLSGRGGGYTF
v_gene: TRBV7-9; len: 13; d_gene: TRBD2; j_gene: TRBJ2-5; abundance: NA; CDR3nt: TGTGCCAGCAGCTTGACTAGCGGCGAGACCCAGTACTTC; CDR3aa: CASSLTSGETQYF
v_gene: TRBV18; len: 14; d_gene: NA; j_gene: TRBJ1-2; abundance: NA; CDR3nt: TGTGCCAGCTCCCCCGGAGGGACTAACTATGGCTACACCTTC; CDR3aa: CASSPGGTNYGYTF
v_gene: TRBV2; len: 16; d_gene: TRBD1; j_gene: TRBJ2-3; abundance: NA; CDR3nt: TGTGCCAGCAGTGCCGGACAGGGGGCAGGCACAGATACGCAGTATTTT; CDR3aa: CASSAGQGAGTDTQYF
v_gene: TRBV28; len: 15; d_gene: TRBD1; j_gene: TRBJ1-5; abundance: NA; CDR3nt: TGTGCCAGCAGCACAGGGGGGACGGGAAATCAGCCCCAGCATTTT; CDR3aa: CASSTGGTGNQPQHF
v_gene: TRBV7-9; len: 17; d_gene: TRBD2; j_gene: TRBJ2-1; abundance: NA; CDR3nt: TGTGCCAGCAGCTTAGCGCGGGATAGCGGGAGTTGGAATGAGCAGTTCTTC; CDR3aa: CASSLARDSGSWNEQFF
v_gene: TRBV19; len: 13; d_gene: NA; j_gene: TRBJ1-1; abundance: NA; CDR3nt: TGTGCCAGTAGTCTTCAGTGGAACACTGAAGCTTTCTTT; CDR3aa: CASSLQWNTEAFF
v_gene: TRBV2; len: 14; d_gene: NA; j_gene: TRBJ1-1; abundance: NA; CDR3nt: TGTGCCAGCAGTGGGGGGGTAGTGGACACTGAAGCTTTCTTT; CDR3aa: CASSGGVVDTEAFF
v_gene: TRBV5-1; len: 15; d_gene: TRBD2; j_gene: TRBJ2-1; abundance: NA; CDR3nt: TGCGCCAGCAGCTTGGTACTAGCGGGAGACGGCGAGCAGTTCTTC; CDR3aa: CASSLVLAGDGEQFF
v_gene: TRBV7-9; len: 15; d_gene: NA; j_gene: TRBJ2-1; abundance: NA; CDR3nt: TGTGCCAGCAGCTTAGGGCAGGTCGATTACAATGAGCAGTTCTTC; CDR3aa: CASSLGQVDYNEQFF
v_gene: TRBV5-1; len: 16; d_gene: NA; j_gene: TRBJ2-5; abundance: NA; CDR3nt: TGCGCCAGCAGCTTGAGGAGACGGAATCTCCAGGAGACCCAGTACTTC; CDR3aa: CASSLRRRNLQETQYF
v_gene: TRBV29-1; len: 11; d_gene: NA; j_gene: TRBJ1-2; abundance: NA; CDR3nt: TGCAGCGTTGGGACAGACTATGGCTACACCTTC; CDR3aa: CSVGTDYGYTF
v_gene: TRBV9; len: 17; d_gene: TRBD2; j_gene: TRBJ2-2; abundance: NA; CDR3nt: TGTGCCAGCAGCGTTACCGGGACTAGCGGGAGGGCCGGGGAGCTGTTTTTT; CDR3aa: CASSVTGTSGRAGELFF
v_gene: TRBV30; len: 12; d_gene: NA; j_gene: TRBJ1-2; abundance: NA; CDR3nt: TGTGCCTGGAACGACGGGAACTATGGCTACACCTTC; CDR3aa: CAWNDGNYGYTF
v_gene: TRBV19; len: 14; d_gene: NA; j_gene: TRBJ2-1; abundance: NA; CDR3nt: TGTGCCAGTAGTGCTTCGGACAGCTCCAATGAGCAGTTCTTC; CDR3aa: CASSASDSSNEQFF
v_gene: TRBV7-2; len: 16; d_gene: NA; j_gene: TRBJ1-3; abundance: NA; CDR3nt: TGTGCCAGCAGCCAAGCGTCAGGGGTTGGCGGAAACACCATATATTTT; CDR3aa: CASSQASGVGGNTIYF
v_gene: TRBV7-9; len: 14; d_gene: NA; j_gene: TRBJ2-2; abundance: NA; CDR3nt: TGTGCCAGCAGCCCCACGGGACTTTCCGGGGAGCTGTTTTTT; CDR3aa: CASSPTGLSGELFF
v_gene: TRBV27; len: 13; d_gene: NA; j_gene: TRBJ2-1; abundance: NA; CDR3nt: TGTGCCAGCAGGGGGCGGCCGTACAATGAGCAGTTCTTC; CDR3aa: CASRGRPYNEQFF
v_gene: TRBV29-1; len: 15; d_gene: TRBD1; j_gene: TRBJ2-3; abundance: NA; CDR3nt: TGCAGCGTTGAGAAACAGGGGGCCTGGACAGATACGCAGTATTTT; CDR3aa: CSVEKQGAWTDTQYF
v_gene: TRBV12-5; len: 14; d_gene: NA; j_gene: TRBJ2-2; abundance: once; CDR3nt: TGTGCTAGTGGTTTGGTAATCGGGACCGGGGAGCTGTTTTTT; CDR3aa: CASGLVIGTGELFF
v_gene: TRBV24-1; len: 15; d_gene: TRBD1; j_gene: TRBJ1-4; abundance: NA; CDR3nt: TGTGCCACCAGTGACCCGGGACAGGGTGGGGAAAAACTGTTTTTT; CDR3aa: CATSDPGQGGEKLFF
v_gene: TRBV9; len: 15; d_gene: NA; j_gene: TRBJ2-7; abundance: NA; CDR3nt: TGTGCCAGCAGCGTGGACAGCCACCGCTCCTACGAGCAGTACTTC; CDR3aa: CASSVDSHRSYEQYF
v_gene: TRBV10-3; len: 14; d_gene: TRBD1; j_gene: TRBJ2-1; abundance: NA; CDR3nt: TGTGCCATCAGTGAGAGGGACAGAGCTAATGAGCAGTTCTTC; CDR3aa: CAISERDRANEQFF
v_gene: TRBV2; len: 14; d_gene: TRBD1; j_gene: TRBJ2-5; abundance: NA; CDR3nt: TGTGCCAGCACACTACAGGGGGCTAGAGAGACCCAGTACTTC; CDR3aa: CASTLQGARETQYF
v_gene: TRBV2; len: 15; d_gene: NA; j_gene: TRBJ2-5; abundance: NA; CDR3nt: TGTGCCAGCAGTTTTACTAGCGTAGGGGGGAAGACCCAGTACTTC; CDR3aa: CASSFTSVGGKTQYF
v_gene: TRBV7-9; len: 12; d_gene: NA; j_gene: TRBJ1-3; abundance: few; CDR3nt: TGTGCCAGCAGTTTCACAGGAAACACCATATATTTT; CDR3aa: CASSFTGNTIYF
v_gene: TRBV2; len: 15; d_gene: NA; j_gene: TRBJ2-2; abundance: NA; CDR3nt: TGTGCCAGCAGTGAAGGGGGCGCGAACACCGGGGAGCTGTTTTTT; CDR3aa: CASSEGGANTGELFF
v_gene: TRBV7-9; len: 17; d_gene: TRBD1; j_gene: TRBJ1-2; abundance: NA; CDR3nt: TGTGCCAGCAGCTCCCCAAAGGACAGGAGCACAACTTATGGCTACACCTTC; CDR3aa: CASSSPKDRSTTYGYTF
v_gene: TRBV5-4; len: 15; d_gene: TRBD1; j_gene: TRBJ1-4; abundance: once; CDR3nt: TGTGCCAGCAGCGAGAGGACAGGGAGGGGAGAAAAACTGTTTTTT; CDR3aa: CASSERTGRGEKLFF
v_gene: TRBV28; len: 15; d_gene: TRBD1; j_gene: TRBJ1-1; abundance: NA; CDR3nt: TGTGCCAGCAGTCTGCGGGACAGTGTGGGCACTGAAGCTTTCTTT; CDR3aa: CASSLRDSVGTEAFF
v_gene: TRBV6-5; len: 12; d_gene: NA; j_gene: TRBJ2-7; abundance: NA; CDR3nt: TGTGCCAGCAGGACGGAGGGGAGCGAGCAGTACTTC; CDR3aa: CASRTEGSEQYF
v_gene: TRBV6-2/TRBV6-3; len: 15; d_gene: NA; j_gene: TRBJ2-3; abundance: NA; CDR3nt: TGTGCCAGCAGTGCGACTACCCCTAGCACAGATACGCAGTATTTT; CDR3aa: CASSATTPSTDTQYF
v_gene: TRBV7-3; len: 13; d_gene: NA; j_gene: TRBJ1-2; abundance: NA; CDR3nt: TGTGCCAGCAGCCCAGGGGAAAACTATGGCTACACCTTC; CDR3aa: CASSPGENYGYTF
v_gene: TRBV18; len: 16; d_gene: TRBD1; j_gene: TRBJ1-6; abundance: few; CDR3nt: TGTGCCAGCTCACGGGGACAGGGAATACTGAATTCACCCCTCCACTTT; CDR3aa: CASSRGQGILNSPLHF
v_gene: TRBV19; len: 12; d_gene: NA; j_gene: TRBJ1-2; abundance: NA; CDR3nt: TGTGCCAGTAGTTCCTGGACGGGGGGCTACACCTTC; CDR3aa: CASSSWTGGYTF
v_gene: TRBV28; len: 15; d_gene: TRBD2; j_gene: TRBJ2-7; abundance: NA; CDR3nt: TGTGCCAGCACCCCCGGGACTAGCGTCTCCTACGAGCAGTACTTC; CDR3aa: CASTPGTSVSYEQYF
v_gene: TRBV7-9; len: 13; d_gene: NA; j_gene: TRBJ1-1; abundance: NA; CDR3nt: TGTGCCAGCAGCTTACAGGGGTACACTGAAGCTTTCTTT; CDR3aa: CASSLQGYTEAFF
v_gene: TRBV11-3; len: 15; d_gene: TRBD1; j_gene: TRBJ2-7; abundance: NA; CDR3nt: TGTGCCAGCAGCTTAGCCGGGACAGGGCTCTACGAGCAGTACTTC; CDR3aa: CASSLAGTGLYEQYF
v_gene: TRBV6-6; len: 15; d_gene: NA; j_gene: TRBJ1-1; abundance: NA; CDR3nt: TGTGCCAGCAGTCCATGGCGTGGACAAGGCGGTGAAGCTTTCTTT; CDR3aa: CASSPWRGQGGEAFF
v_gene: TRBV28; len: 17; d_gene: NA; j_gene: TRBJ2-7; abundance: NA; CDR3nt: TGTGCCAGCAGTTTACGGCGGGATAGCGGAGGTTCCTACGAGCAGTACTTC; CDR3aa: CASSLRRDSGGSYEQYF
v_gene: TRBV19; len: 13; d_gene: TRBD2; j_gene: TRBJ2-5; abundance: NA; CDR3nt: TGTGCCAGTAGATTAGCGGGGGAAGAGACCCAGTACTTC; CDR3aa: CASRLAGEETQYF
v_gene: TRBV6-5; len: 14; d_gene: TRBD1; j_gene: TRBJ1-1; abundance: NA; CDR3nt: TGTGCCAGCAGCTCGGGACAGGGGGCGTTTGAAGCTTTCTTT; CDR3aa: CASSSGQGAFEAFF
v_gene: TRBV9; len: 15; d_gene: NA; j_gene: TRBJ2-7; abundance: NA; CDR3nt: TGTGCCAGCAGCGCCCTGCTCCGACAGCTTTACGAGCAGTACTTC; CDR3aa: CASSALLRQLYEQYF
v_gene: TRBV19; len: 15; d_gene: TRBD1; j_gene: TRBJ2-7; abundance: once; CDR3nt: TGTGCCAGTAGTCTTGGGACAGGGGGCTTCTACGAGCAGTACTTC; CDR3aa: CASSLGTGGFYEQYF